Following are 3 T cell receptor beta chains from one sample sequenced in a study of blood T cell repertoires in COVID-19. TCRdb's table, derived via immunoSEQ multiplex PCR, lists solely in-frame clones and lacks some. The table lists about 250,000 clones, around 88% of them singletons. Material for sequencing was peripheral blood. The receptors stem from a woman in her 30s with COVID-19, enrolled during active disease.

The chain joins TRBV12-2 to TRBJ2-1; the D call in the table, TRBD2, was not verified against the DNA. TRBV12-2 is shown as a pseudogene. The CDR3 spans 18 residues. The CDR3 region has the DNA TGTGCAAGTCGCTTTGGGACTAGCGGGAGGACACCCTACAATGAGCAGTTCTTC. Protein: CASRFGTSGRTPYNEQFF.

V and J are TRBV9 and TRBJ2-1; a possible D gene is TRBD2 (6 bases). V was shortened by 7 bases and J by 9 bases, with 14 bases between the two germline ends. Germline CDR1 and CDR2: SGDLS and YYNGEE. The CDR3 spans 12 residues. The CDR3 nucleotides read TGTGCCAGCCGTAGGAGGGAGAGTGAGCAGTTCTTC. Amino acid sequence: CASRRRESEQFF.

The rearrangement links TRBV6-5 to TRBJ1-1; tentative D call: TRBD1 (6 bases). This CDR3 is 15 amino acids long. Trimming removed 0 bases from V and 1 base from J, with 9 bases in between. The V gene's germline CDR1 is MNHEY and CDR2 SVGAGI. In DNA, the CDR3 is TGTGCCAGCAGTTACTCCGGGACACGGAACACTGAAGCTTTCTTT. This encodes CASSYSGTRNTEAFF.